The 10 T cell receptor beta chains listed next were all sequenced from one sample in a study of shared clonotypes between healthy human individuals. Libraries were prepared by immunoSEQ multiplex PCR; TCRdb keeps only in-frame clonotypes and omits some of them. The data show around 1.5 million clones, with around 98% seen just once and less than 0.55% held by the top ten. The sample comprised naive CD4+ T cells sorted from blood. Subset denoted: CD45RA+ positively selected. These receptors came from a man aged 25-45 years in good health.

V usage is TRBV28 and J usage is TRBJ2-7; no reliable D call. Between the trimmed V and J ends, which lost 8 bases and 2 bases, there was a span of 4 bases. This CDR3 has 10 amino acids. Per germline, CDR1 MDHEN and CDR2 SYDVKM. The CDR3 loop reads CASGAYEQYF. The CDR3 DNA reads as TGTGCCAGCGGGGCCTACGAGCAGTACTTC.

The chain employs TRBV5-1 and TRBJ2-7; 10 bases fit TRBD2. Germline V gene lookup returns CDR1 SGHRS and CDR2 YFSETQ. J gave up 3 bases and V 0 bases, and 6 bases lay outside the gene matches. This CDR3 is 16 amino acids long. CDR3 protein: CASSLDPSGSRYEQYF. The CDR3 DNA reads as TGCGCCAGCAGCTTGGACCCTAGCGGGAGTCGCTACGAGCAGTACTTC.

The chain has TRBV27 and TRBJ2-1; maybe TRBD2 (5 bases). The V end lost 5 bases, the J end lost 4 bases, and 9 bases lay between the germline ends. Per germline, CDR1 MNHEY and CDR2 SMNVEV (reference sequence). The CDR3 is made up of 13 amino acids. CDR3 sequence (DNA): TGTGCCAGCAGTCGGGGTTCTTACAATGAGCAGTTCTTC. Translation gives CASSRGSYNEQFF.

The V call is TRBV27, the J call TRBJ1-1; D call uncertain. Trimming shortened V by 8 bases and J by 2 bases, and 12 bases separated the two germline ends. The CDR3 is 13 amino acids. The germline V gene has CDR1 MNHEY and CDR2 SMNVEV (reference sequence). CDR3 residues: CASGRKRNTEAFF. The CDR3 DNA reads TGTGCCAGCGGACGAAAGAGAAACACTGAAGCTTTCTTT.

This sequence joins TRBV9 and TRBJ2-3; the D gene could be TRBD1 or TRBD2 (7 bases each). CDR1 is SGDLS and CDR2 is YYNGEE in the germline V gene. Trimming left V 7 bases short and J 0 bases short, with 12 bases between. The CDR3 loop spans 14 amino acids. This CDR3 is CASQRDRSTDTQYF. The CDR3 nucleotides are TGTGCCAGCCAGCGGGACAGAAGCACAGATACGCAGTATTTT.

The rearrangement uses TRBV5-8 and TRBJ1-2; D might be TRBD1 (6 bases). The CDR3 is 16 residues long. Germline V gene lookup returns CDR1 SGHTS and CDR2 YDEGEE. V dropped 0 bases and J dropped 3 bases, with 15 bases sitting between them. The CDR3 loop is CASSLAGGAQDYGYTF. In nucleotides, the CDR3 is TGTGCCAGCAGCTTGGCCGGGGGGGCGCAGGACTATGGCTACACCTTC.

The chain combines TRBV5-1 with TRBJ2-3, with D perhaps matching TRBD1 or TRBD2 (5 bases each). The CDR3 is 13 residues long. Germline CDR1 SGHRS, CDR2 YFSETQ. V dropped 4 bases and J dropped 3 bases, with 9 bases sitting between them. The CDR3 reads CASSIGATDTQYF. CDR3 bases: TGCGCCAGCAGCATCGGGGCAACAGATACGCAGTATTTT.

The chain uses TRBV4-2 and TRBJ2-1; D perhaps matches TRBD2 (6 bases). The germline gives CDR1 LGHNA, CDR2 YNFKEQ. CDR3 size: 14 residues. V lost 4 bases and J 5 bases, leaving 12 bases between the germline ends. The CDR3 DNA is TGTGCCAGCAGCCGCTCTAGCGCTAACAATGAGCAGTTCTTC. It codes for CASSRSSANNEQFF.

The chain employs TRBV2 and TRBJ2-3; 7 bases are shared with TRBD2. J was trimmed by 2 bases and V by 4 bases; bases with no gene match: 6. The CDR3 is 15 residues long. Germline loops: CDR1 SNHLY, CDR2 FYNNEI. In nucleotides, the CDR3 is TGTGCCAGCAGTGGGGCGGGAGCCTACACAGATACGCAGTATTTT. Encoded protein: CASSGAGAYTDTQYF.

This chain uses TRBV18 with TRBJ2-7, with 9 nucleotides matching TRBD2. V gave up 1 base and J gave up 3 bases; unmatched junction bases: 7. The CDR3 has 16 residues. Germline values: CDR1 KGHSH, CDR2 LQKENI. The CDR3 bases are TGTGCCAGCTCACCACTCAATAGCGGGAGCCTCTACGAGCAGTACTTC. It specifies CASSPLNSGSLYEQYF.